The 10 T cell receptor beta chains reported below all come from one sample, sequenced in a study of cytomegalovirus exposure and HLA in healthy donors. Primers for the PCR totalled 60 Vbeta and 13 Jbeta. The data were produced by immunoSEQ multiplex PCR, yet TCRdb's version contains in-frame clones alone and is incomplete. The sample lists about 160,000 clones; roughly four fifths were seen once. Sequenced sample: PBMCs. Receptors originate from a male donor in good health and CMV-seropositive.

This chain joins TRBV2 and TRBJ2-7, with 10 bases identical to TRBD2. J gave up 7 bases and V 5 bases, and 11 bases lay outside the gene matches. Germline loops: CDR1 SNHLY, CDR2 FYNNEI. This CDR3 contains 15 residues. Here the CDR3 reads CASSSLAGGSSEQYF. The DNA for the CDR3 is TGTGCCAGCAGTTCCTTAGCGGGGGGCTCTTCGGAGCAGTACTTC.

This CDR3 is CASRQGFANEKLFF. CDR3 DNA sequence: TGTGCCAGCAGGCAGGGATTCGCTAATGAAAAACTGTTTTTT. The chain uses TRBV6-5 and TRBJ1-4; possibly TRBD1 for D (5 bases). CDR1 is MNHEY, CDR2 SVGAGI, per germline. V was cut by 6 bases and J by 3 bases, with 11 bases left in between. The CDR3 is 14 residues long.

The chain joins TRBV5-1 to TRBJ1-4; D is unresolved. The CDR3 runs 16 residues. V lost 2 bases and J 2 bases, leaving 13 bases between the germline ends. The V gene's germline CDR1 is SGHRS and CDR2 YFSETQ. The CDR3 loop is CASSFTNPGTNEKLFF. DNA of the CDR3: TGCGCCAGCAGCTTTACGAATCCAGGCACTAATGAAAAACTGTTTTTT.

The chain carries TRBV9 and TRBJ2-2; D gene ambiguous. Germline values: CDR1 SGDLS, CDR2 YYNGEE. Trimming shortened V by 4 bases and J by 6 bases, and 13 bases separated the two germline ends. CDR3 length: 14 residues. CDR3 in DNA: TGTGCCAGCAGCCTCCTAGGTGTCGCCGGGGAGCTGTTTTTT. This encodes CASSLLGVAGELFF.

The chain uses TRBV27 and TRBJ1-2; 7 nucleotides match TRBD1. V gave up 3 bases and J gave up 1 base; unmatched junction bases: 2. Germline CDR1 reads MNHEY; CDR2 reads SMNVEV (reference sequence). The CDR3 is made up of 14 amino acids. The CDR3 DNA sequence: TGTGCCAGCAGTTTGGGACAGCTTAACTATGGCTACACCTTC. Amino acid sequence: CASSLGQLNYGYTF.

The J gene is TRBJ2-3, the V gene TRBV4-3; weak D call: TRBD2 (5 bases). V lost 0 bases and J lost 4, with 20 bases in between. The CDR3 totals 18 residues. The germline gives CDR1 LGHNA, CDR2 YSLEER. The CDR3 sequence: CASSQDLEETPRADTQYF. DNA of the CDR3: TGCGCCAGCAGCCAAGATCTTGAAGAGACACCGAGGGCAGATACGCAGTATTTT.

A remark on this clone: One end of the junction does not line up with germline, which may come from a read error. As DNA, the CDR3 is TGCGCCAGCGGTGAACGAGGACAGAGCTACACAGATACGCAGTATTTT. Amino acids: CASGERGQSYTDTQYF. The chain couples TRBV10-1 to TRBJ2-3; D might be TRBD1 (6 bases). The length of the CDR3 is 16 residues. CDR1 is WNHNN and CDR2 is SYGVQD in the germline V gene (reference sequence).

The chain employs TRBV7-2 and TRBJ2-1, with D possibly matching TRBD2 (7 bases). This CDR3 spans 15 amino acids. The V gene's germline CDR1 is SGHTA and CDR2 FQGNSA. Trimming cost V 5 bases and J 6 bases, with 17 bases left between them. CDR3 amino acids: CASSPRGGGGNEQFF. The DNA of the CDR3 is TGTGCCAGCAGCCCCCGAGGGGGGGGTGGCAATGAGCAGTTCTTC.

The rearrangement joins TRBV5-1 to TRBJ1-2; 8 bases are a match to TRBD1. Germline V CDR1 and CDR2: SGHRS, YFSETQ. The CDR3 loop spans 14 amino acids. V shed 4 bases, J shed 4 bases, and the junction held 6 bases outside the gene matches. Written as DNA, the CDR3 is TGCGCCAGCAGCCGAGGACAGGGTTCCTATGGCTACACCTTC. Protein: CASSRGQGSYGYTF.

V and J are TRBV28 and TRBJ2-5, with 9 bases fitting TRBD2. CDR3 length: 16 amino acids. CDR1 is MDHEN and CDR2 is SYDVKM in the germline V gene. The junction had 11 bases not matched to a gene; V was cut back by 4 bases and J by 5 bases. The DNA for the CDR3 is TGTGCCAGCAGTTCTGGGGGCGGGAGGGCCGGGGAGACCCAGTACTTC. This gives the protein CASSSGGGRAGETQYF.